This T cell receptor beta chain came from a study of blood T cell repertoires in COVID-19. Across the study: COVID-19 samples from acute and convalescent phases originated in the United States, Italy and Spain.

The sample holds one count of this clone. Using immunoSEQ multiplex PCR, the repertoire was profiled, and TCRdb retains in-frame clones only, with some absent. This sample yields around 300,000 clones, of which approximately 88% are seen a single time; 0.94% belongs to the top ten. This clonotype was obtained from a woman aged 40 to 49 who had recovered from COVID-19. The specimen was peripheral blood.

This CDR3 reads CASTSGQFNQPQHF. DNA of the CDR3: TGTGCCAGCACCTCGGGACAGTTCAATCAGCCCCAGCATTTT. The chain has TRBV28 and TRBJ1-5, with 7 positions matching TRBD1. J gave up 3 bases and V 7 bases, and 6 bases lay outside the gene matches. Germline V CDR1 and CDR2: MDHEN, SYDVKM. There are 14 residues in the CDR3. The full variable domain, its missing parts supplied by reference TRBV28 and TRBJ1-5, is DVKVTQSSRYLVKRTGEKVFLECVQDMDHENMFWYRQDPGLGLRLIYFSYDVKMKEKGDIPEGYSVSREKKERFSLILESASTNQTSMYLCASTSGQFNQPQHFGDGTRLSIL.